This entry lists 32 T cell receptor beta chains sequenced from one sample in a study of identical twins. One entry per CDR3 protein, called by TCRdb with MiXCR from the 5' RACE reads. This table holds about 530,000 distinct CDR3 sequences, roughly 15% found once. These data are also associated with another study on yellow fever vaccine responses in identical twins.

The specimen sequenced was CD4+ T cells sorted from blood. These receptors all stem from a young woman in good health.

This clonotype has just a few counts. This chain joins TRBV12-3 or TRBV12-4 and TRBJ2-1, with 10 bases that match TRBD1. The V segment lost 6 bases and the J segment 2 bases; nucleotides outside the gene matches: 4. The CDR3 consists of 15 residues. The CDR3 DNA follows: TGTGCCAGCAGAGCCGGGACAGGGGCCTACAATGAGCAGTTCTTC. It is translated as CASRAGTGAYNEQFF.

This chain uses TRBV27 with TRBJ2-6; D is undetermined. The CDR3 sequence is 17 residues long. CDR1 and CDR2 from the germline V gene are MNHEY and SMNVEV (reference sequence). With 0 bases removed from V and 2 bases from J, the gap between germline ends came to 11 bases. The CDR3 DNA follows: TGTGCCAGCAGTTTATCCCCGGGTAAGGCTGGGGCCAACGTCCTGACTTTC. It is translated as CASSLSPGKAGANVLTF.

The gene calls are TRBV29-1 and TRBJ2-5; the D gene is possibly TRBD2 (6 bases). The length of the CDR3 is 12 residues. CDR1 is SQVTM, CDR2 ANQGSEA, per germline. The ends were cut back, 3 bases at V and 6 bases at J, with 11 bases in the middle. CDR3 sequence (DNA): TGCAGCGTTGACGACGGAGGGAAGACCCAGTACTTC. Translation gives CSVDDGGKTQYF.

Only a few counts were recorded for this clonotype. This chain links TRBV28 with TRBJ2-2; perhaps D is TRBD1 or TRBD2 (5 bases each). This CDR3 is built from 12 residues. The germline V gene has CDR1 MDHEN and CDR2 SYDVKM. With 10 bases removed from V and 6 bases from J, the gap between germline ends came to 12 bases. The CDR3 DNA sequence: TGTGCCACCGAGGGGTACGCCGGGGAGCTGTTTTTT. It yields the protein CATEGYAGELFF. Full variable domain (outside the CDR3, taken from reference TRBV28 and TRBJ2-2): DVKVTQSSRYLVKRTGEKVFLECVQDMDHENMFWYRQDPGLGLRLIYFSYDVKMKEKGDIPEGYSVSREKKERFSLILESASTNQTSMYLCATEGYAGELFFGEGSRLTVL.

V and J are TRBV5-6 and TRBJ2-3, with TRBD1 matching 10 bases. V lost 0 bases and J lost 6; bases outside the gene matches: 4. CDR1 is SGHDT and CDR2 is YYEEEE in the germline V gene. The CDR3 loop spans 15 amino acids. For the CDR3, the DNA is TGTGCCAGCAGCTTGGGACAGGGGGCAGTGGATACGCAGTATTTT. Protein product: CASSLGQGAVDTQYF.

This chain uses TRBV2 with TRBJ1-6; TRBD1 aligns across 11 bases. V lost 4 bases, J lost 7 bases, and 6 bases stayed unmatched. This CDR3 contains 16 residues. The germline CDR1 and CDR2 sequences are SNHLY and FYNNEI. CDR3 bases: TGTGCCAGCAGTGTCGGGGACAGGGGGTGGAATTCACCCCTCCACTTT. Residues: CASSVGDRGWNSPLHF.

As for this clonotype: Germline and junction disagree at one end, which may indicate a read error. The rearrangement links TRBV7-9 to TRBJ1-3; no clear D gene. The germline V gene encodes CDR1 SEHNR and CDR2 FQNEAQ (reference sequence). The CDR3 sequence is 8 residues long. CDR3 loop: CASSSGDF. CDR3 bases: TGTGCCAGCAGCAGCGGGGATTTT.

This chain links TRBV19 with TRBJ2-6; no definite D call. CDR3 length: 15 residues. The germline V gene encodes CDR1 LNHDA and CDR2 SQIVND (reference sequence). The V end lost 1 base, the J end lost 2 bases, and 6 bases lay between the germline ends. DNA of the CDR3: TGTGCCAGTAGTATAGCCTTTACTGGGGCCAACGTCCTGACTTTC. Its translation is CASSIAFTGANVLTF.

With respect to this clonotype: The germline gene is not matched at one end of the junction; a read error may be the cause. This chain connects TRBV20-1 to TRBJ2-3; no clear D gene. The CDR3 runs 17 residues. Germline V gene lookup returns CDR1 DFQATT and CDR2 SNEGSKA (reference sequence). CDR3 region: CCARDRADYTTTDTQYF. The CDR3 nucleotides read TGCTGTGCTAGAGATCGGGCGGATTATACCACCACAGATACGCAGTATTTT.

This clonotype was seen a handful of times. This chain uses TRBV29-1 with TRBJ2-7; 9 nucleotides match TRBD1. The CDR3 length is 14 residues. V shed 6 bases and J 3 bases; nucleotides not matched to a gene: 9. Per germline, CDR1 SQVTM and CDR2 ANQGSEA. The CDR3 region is CSVADRGLFYEQYF. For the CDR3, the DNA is TGCAGCGTGGCCGACAGGGGGTTATTCTACGAGCAGTACTTC.

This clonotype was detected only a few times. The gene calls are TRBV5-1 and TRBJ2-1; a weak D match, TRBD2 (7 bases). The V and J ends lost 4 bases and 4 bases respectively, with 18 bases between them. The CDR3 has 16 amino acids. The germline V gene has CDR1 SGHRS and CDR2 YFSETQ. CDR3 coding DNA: TGCGCCAGCAGCCTCGGGTTCGGGGGGCCTTACAATGAGCAGTTCTTC. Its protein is CASSLGFGGPYNEQFF.

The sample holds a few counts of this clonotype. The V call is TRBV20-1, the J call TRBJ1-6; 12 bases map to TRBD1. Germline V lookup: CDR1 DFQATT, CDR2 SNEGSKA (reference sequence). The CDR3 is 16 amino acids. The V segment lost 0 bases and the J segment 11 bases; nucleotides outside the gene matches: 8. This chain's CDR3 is CSARDAGTGGNTPLHF. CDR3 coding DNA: TGCAGTGCTAGAGATGCCGGGACAGGGGGCAACACACCCCTCCACTTT.

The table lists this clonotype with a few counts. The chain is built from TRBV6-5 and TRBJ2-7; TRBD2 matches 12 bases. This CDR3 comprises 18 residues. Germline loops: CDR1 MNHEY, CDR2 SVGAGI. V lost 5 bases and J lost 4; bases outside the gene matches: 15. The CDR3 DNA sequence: TGTGCCAGCAGTCACTACAGGGTTGCTAGCGGGAGGGCGTACGAGCAGTACTTC. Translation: CASSHYRVASGRAYEQYF.

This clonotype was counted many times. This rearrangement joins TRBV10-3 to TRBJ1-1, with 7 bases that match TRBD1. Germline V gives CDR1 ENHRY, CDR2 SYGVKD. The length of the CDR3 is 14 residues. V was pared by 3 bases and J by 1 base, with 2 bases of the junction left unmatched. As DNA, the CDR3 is TGTGCCATCAGTGACCGGACAGGGAACACTGAAGCTTTCTTT. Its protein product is CAISDRTGNTEAFF.

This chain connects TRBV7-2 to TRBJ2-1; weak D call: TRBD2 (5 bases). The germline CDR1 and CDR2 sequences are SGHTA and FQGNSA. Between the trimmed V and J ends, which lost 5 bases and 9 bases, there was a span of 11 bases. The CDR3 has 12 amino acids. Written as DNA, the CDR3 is TGTGCCAGCAGCCTACTAGTGGGTGAGCAGTTCTTC. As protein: CASSLLVGEQFF.

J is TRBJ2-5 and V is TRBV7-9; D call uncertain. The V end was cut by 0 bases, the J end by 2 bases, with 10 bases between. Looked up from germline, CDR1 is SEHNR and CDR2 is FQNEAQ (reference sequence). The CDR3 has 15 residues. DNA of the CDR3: TGTGCCAGCAGCTTAGCAGTGGCCTTACAAGAGACCCAGTACTTC. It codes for CASSLAVALQETQYF.

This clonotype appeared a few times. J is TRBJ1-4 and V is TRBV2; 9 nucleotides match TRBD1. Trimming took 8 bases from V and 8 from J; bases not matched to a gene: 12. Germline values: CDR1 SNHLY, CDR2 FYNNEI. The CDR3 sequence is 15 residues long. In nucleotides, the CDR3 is TGTGCCAGCCTAATGGGACAGGGAACGTGGGAAAAACTGTTTTTT. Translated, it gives CASLMGQGTWEKLFF.

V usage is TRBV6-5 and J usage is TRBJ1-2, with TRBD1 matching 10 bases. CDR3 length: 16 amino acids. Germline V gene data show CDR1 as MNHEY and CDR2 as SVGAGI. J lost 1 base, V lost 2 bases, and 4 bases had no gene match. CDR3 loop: CASSYIGQGVNYGYTF. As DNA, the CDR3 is TGTGCCAGCAGTTACATCGGACAGGGGGTTAACTATGGCTACACCTTC.

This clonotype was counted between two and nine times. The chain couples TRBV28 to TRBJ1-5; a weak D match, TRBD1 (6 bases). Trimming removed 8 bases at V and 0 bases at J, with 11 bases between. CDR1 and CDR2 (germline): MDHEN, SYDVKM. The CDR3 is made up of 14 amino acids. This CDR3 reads CASGTPYSNQPQHF. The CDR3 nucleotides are TGTGCCAGCGGGACACCCTATAGCAATCAGCCCCAGCATTTT.

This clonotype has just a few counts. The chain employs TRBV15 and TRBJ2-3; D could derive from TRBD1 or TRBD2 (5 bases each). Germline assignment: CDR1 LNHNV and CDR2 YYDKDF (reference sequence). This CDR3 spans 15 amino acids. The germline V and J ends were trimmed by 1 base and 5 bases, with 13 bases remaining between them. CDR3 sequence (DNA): TGTGCCACCAGCAGAGCGGGAATTGGGGGAGATACGCAGTATTTT. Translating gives CATSRAGIGGDTQYF.

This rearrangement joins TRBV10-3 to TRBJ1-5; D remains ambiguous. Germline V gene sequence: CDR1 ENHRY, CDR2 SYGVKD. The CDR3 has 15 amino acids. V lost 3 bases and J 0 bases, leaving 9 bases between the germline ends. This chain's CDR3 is CAISEGRFSNQPQHF. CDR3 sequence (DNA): TGTGCCATCAGTGAAGGCCGATTTAGCAATCAGCCCCAGCATTTT.

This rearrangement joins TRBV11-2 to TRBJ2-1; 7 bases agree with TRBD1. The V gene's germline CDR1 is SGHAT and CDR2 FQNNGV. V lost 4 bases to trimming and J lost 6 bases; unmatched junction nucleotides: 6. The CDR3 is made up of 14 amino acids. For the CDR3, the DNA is TGTGCCAGCAGCTCCGTGACAGGGACCAATGAGCAGTTCTTC. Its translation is CASSSVTGTNEQFF.

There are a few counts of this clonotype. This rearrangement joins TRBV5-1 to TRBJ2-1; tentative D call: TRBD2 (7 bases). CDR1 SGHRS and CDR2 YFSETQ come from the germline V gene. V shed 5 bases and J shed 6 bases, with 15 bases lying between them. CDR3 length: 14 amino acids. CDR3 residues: CASREGGQINEQFF. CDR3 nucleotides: TGCGCCAGCAGGGAGGGGGGGCAGATCAATGAGCAGTTCTTC.

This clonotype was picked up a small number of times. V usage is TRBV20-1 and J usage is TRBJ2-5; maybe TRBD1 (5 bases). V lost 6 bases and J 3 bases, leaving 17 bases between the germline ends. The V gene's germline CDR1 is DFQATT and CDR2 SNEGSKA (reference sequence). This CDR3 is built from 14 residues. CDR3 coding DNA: TGCAGTGCAAGAAGACGACAGTTTGAAGAGACCCAGTACTTC. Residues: CSARRRQFEETQYF.

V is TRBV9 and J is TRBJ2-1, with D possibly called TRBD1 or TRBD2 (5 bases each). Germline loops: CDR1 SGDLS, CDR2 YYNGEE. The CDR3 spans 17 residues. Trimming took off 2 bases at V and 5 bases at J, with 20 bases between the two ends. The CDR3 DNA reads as TGTGCCAGCAGCGTGGGGGTTTTGAAGCGCCGAAACAATGAGCAGTTCTTC. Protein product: CASSVGVLKRRNNEQFF.

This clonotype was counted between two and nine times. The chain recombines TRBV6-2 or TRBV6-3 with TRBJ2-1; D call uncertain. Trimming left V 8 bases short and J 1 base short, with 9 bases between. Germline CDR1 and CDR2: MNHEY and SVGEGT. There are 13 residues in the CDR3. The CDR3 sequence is CASRRLSYNEQFF. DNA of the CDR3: TGTGCCAGCCGAAGACTTTCCTACAATGAGCAGTTCTTC.

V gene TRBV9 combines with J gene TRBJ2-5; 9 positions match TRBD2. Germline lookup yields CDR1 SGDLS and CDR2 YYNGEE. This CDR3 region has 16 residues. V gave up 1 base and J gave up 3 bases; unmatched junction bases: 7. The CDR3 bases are TGTGCCAGCAGCGTAAGTGCGGGAGGGCCTGAAGAGACCCAGTACTTC. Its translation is CASSVSAGGPEETQYF.

The CDR3 DNA reads TGTGCCAGCAGCTTAGATGTACGCACGCAGTATTTT. Its protein is CASSLDVRTQYF. The chain couples TRBV11-2 to TRBJ2-3; D unclear. V lost 0 bases, J lost 9 bases, and 7 bases lay in between. The CDR3 extends over 12 amino acids. Germline loops: CDR1 SGHAT, CDR2 FQNNGV. Full variable domain (rest looked up from reference TRBV11-2 and TRBJ2-3): EAGVAQSPRYKIIEKRQSVAFWCNPISGHATLYWYQQILGQGPKLLIQFQNNGVVDDSQLPKDRFSAERLKGVDSTLKIQPAKLEDSAVYLCASSLDVRTQYFGPGTRLTVL.

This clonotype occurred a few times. CDR3 coding DNA: TGTGCCAGCAACAAATGGACAAACGACAATGAGCAGTTCTTC. Translated: CASNKWTNDNEQFF. This chain connects TRBV2 to TRBJ2-1, with D tentatively TRBD1 (5 bases). The CDR3 has 14 residues. The germline V and J ends were trimmed by 7 bases and 5 bases, with 15 bases remaining between them. Germline V gene sequence: CDR1 SNHLY, CDR2 FYNNEI.

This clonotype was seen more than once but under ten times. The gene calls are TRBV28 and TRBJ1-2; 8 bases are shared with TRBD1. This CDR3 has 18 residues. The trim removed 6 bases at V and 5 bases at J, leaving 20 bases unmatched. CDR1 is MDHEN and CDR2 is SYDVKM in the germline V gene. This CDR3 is CASRIGKLGQGGFYGYTF. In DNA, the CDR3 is TGTGCCAGCAGGATTGGGAAGCTTGGACAGGGCGGTTTTTATGGCTACACCTTC.

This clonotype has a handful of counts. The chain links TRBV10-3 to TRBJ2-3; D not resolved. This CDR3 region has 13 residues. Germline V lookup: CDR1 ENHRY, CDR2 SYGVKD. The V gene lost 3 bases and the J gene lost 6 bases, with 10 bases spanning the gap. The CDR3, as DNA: TGTGCCATCAGTGATGGAACGTCTGATACGCAGTATTTT. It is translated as CAISDGTSDTQYF.

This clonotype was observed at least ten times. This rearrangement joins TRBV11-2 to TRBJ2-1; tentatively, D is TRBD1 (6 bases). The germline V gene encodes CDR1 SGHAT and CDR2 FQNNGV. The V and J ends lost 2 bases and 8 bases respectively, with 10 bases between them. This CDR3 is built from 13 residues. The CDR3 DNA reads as TGTGCCAGCAGCTTATTCAGGGGAGATGAGCAGTTCTTC. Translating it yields CASSLFRGDEQFF.